This T cell receptor beta chain was found in a study of beta chain features in type 1 diabetes. Regarding the study as a whole: A moderate, significant TCRB CDR3 shortening appeared in type 1 diabetes across four CD4+ subsets.

This clone has just a few counts. Its antigen remains unidentified. Sequencing targeted expressed TCRB transcripts, as all isolated RNA had been reverse transcribed. Sequenced by immunoSEQ multiplex PCR; TCRdb stores in-frame clones only, minus some. The table records hundreds of thousands of clones, about an eighth of them present only once. Trimming pared 1 base from V and 10 bases from J, leaving 19 bases between. Germline CDR1 and CDR2: SNHLY and FYNNEI. The CDR3 length is 15 residues. This sequence joins TRBV2 and TRBJ1-1; possibly TRBD1 for D (5 bases). Sequenced material: naive CD4+ T cells from blood. The receptor was isolated from a man aged 18-30 years with type 1 diabetes. The chain's CDR3 is CASSEGSIRDGRAFF. CDR3 DNA sequence: TGTGCCAGCAGTGAAGGTAGTATAAGGGACGGGCGAGCTTTCTTT. Based on the CDR3 plus reference TRBV2 and TRBJ1-1, the full variable domain is EPEVTQTPSHQVTQMGQEVILRCVPISNHLYFYWYRQILGQKVEFLVSFYNNEISEKSEIFDDQFSVERPDGSNFTLKIRSTKLEDSAMYFCASSEGSIRDGRAFFGQGTRLTVV.